This is a list of T cell receptor beta chains from one sample in a study of response to subunit inactivated influenza vaccine. MiXCR was run by TCRdb on the RT-PCR reads, yielding one entry per CDR3 protein. The sample contains 630,000 or so distinct CDR3 sequences, about a sixth of which appear only once. The source material was PBMCs from blood, sampled roughly 12 days after vaccination. These receptors all come from a man aged 45 to 65 who received an inactivated influenza vaccine. Each CDR3 is given without its conserved first and last residue.

v_call cdr3_aa
TRBV10-3 AISEGQGHEQY
TRBV5-1 ASRTGRDLYNYGYT
TRBV5-1 ASRRQLPETQY
TRBV25-1 ASSAGQGSFYGYT
TRBV20-1 SARDGAGGPNEQF
TRBV7-9 ASSLDRLYEQY
TRBV3-1 ASSQELQGKDEQY
TRBV5-1 AGSRGPVGETQY
TRBV20-1 SAFRGGAETQY
TRBV7-7 ASSNGRPEEELF
TRBV18 ASSPQGLDTEAF
TRBV6-2/TRBV6-3 ASRPPGTENNEQF
TRBV18 ASSLPGQGAGNEQY
TRBV6-2/TRBV6-3 ASSNRLAGGNEQF
TRBV12-3/TRBV12-4 ASSESPSGTGELF
TRBV20-1 SGLKNIGRGNEQF
TRBV25-1 ASSSLGGLVGANEQF
TRBV5-1 ASSPRTSYEQF
TRBV7-9 ASSPRTGYYEQY
TRBV5-1 ASSNEGDTQY
TRBV20-1 SAASGEWNTGELF
TRBV29-1 SANVGSSYEQY
TRBV5-6 ASSHQGRGTQY
TRBV12-3/TRBV12-4 ASSFSVGTRMIEQY
TRBV10-3 ATRLVRDGELF
TRBV7-8 ASSPLGWTGNTEAF
TRBV6-2/TRBV6-3 ASSYLPHTDTQY
TRBV19 ASTQREGTYGYT
TRBV7-9 ASSLYVGTQY
TRBV28 ASSFWGLTPSSYNEQF
TRBV12-3/TRBV12-4 ASRDRSASYNEQF
TRBV4-3 ASSQQGLDSYEQY
TRBV15 ATSRDLASGRNEQF
TRBV28 ASRGQARHNEQF
TRBV7-2 ASSLGQEFGYT
TRBV2 ASSKTPGTGVSSYEQY
TRBV12-3/TRBV12-4 ASIPVKQGASYEQY
TRBV5-1 ASSLTAGGAYNEQF
TRBV12-3/TRBV12-4 ASSSGWERDTDTQY
TRBV7-9 ASRPGGGNEQY
TRBV10-3 AISEREPETQY
TRBV20-1 SASMADEKLF
TRBV3-1 ASSQVDRDSGYT
TRBV7-2 ASHPGLARYGYT